The rows below give T cell receptor beta chains drawn from one sample of a study of cytomegalovirus exposure and HLA in healthy donors. Here immunoSEQ multiplex PCR was the method, and the copy in TCRdb shows in-frame clones only, minus some. The ten most abundant clones cover 2% of a sample with some 140,000 clones. The sequenced material came from PBMCs. The receptor set was obtained from a woman in her fifties or sixties in good health and CMV-seronegative. The CDR3 runs from the conserved cysteine through the conserved F or W.

V	J	CDR3
TRBV19	TRBJ2-1	CASRQLAGAYNEQFF
TRBV6-5	TRBJ2-1	CASSKTGSSYNEQFF
TRBV4-2	TRBJ2-7	CASSQAGGGVASYEQYF
TRBV18	TRBJ2-1	CASSPPSGSSYNEQFF
TRBV19	TRBJ1-2	CASSRDRNYGYTF
TRBV5-5	TRBJ2-7	CASSFGGVEQYF
TRBV19	TRBJ2-5	CASSPPPVGGGRTQYF
TRBV5-1	TRBJ2-2	CASSLLQGANTGELFF
TRBV6-1	TRBJ2-5	CASSVLAGGETQYF
TRBV7-2	TRBJ1-4	CASSPGTVSNEKLFF
TRBV5-8	TRBJ2-3	CASSSLAGGLTDTQYF
TRBV28	TRBJ2-7	CASSPLGSYEQYF
TRBV9	TRBJ1-1	CASSVGSRNTEAFF
TRBV7-9	TRBJ1-3	CASRQTGVGNTIYF
TRBV6-5	TRBJ2-4	CASSTTGGGNIQYF
TRBV10-1	TRBJ2-3	CASSESGSGRSTDTQYF
TRBV6-5	TRBJ2-7	CASSPGHIQYF
TRBV5-1	TRBJ2-7	CASSFRDGLAGNYEQYF
TRBV11-3	TRBJ2-3	CASSLEGSVSTDTQYF
TRBV5-1	TRBJ2-5	CASSPTRHTGETQYF
TRBV20-1	TRBJ1-5	CSAITGLTQHF
TRBV20-1	TRBJ2-7	CSATTSYEQYF
TRBV7-8	TRBJ2-2	CASSLWTPFNTGELFF
TRBV27	TRBJ1-5	CASSSRGMGEPQHF
TRBV18	TRBJ2-2	CASSPPDRVSTGELFF
TRBV5-1	TRBJ1-2	CASSLESARSLNYGYTF
TRBV4-1	TRBJ1-2	CASSKQENYGYTF
TRBV19	TRBJ2-5	CASNRGGVEETQYF
TRBV6-1	TRBJ1-2	CASSEWGRGRDYGYTF
TRBV5-4	TRBJ2-5	CASSIGGTETQYF
TRBV19	TRBJ2-1	CASSMWGQWSYNEQFF
TRBV28	TRBJ1-5	CASSTTGLGGQPQHF
TRBV10-3	TRBJ2-1	CAISESLAGEVDEQFF
TRBV7-9	TRBJ2-2	CASSLTGGTGELFF
TRBV27	TRBJ1-4	CASSLRNRGANEKLFF
TRBV29-1	TRBJ2-1	CSLRSGANSYNEQFF
TRBV19	TRBJ2-3	CASSKASAYTDTQYF
TRBV6-6	TRBJ1-1	CASNRGLGTEAFF
TRBV6-1	TRBJ1-2	CATIGGIYGYTF
TRBV28	TRBJ1-2	CASSFNSYYGYTF
TRBV19	TRBJ1-2	CASNCIVRVVEGYTF